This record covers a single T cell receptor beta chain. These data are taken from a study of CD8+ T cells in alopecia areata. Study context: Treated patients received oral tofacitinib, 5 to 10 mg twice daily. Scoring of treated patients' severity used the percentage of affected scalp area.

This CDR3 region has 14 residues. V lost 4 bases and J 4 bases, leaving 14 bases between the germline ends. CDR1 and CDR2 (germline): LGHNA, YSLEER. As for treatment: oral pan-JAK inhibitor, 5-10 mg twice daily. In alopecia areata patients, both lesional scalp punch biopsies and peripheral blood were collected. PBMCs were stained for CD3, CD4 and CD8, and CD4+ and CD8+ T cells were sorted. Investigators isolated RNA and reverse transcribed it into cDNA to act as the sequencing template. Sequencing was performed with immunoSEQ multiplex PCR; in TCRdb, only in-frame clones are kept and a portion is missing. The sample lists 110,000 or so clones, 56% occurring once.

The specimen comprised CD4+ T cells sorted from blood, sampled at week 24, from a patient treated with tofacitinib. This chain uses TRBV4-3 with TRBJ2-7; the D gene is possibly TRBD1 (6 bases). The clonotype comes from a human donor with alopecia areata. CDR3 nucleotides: TGCGCCAGCAGCCCAGCAGTCCAGGGGTACGAGCAGTACTTC. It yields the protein CASSPAVQGYEQYF.